One and the same sample provided the 2 T cell receptor beta chains below, sequenced in a study of blood T cell repertoires in COVID-19. Clones were read by immunoSEQ multiplex PCR, and TCRdb kept only the in-frame ones, dropping some. The data show about 320,000 clones, with 89% seen just once and around 4.8% held by the top ten. The source material was PBMCs or T cells enriched from blood (not recorded which). The receptors come from a man in his 60s who had recovered from COVID-19.

The chain joins TRBV29-1 to TRBJ2-1; 7 bases agree with TRBD2. The CDR3 has 14 residues. Germline CDR1 SQVTM, CDR2 ANQGSEA. Trimming removed 6 bases from V and 2 bases from J; junction bases left unmatched: 7. The CDR3: CSVRTSAAYNEQFF. CDR3 nucleotides: TGCAGCGTCCGGACTAGTGCAGCCTACAATGAGCAGTTCTTC.

The rearrangement joins TRBV5-1 to TRBJ1-2, with TRBD1 identical over 8 bases. Germline CDR1 SGHRS, CDR2 YFSETQ. The CDR3 consists of 14 residues. V lost 4 bases to trimming and J lost 7 bases; unmatched junction nucleotides: 9. CDR3: CASSPGQGSGGYTF. The CDR3 DNA reads as TGCGCCAGCAGCCCCGGACAGGGCTCAGGTGGCTACACCTTC.